This T cell receptor (beta chain) was recovered during a study of control samples from healthy donors and cancer patients. Here immunoSEQ multiplex PCR was the method, and the copy in TCRdb shows in-frame clones only, minus some. The table records 150,000 to 160,000 clones, 93% of them present only once. Germline CDR1 is MDHEN and CDR2 is SYDVKM. There are 12 residues in the CDR3. The ends were cut back, 10 bases at V and 0 bases at J, with 4 bases in the middle. The sequence was obtained from a man between 45 and 60 years old in good health. V usage is TRBV28 and J usage is TRBJ2-6; unclear D gene. The sequencing input was blood. This CDR3 reads CATNSGANVLTF. The DNA for the CDR3 is TGTGCCACGAACTCTGGGGCCAACGTCCTGACTTTC.